The sequence of this T cell receptor beta chain was determined in a study of beta chain features in type 1 diabetes. Study outcomes and limitations: The study found moderately but significantly shorter TCRB CDR3s in all four CD4+ subsets of Type 1 diabetes patients.

Details on this clone: Its specificity is not known.

TCRB transcripts that were expressed got sequenced, as all of the isolated RNA had been reverse transcribed. Clones were sequenced by immunoSEQ multiplex PCR, and TCRdb holds only the in-frame ones, with some missing. The sample holds some 15,000 clones, 55% to 75% seen once. The sequenced material came from stem cell memory CD4+ T cells from blood. The source is a man aged 25-45 years with type 1 diabetes.

This chain's CDR3 is CASRPGGGEKETQYF. CDR3 DNA sequence: TGTGCCAGCAGGCCTGGCGGGGGGGAAAAAGAGACCCAGTACTTC. The chain uses TRBV28 and TRBJ2-5, with TRBD2 matching 9 bases. The CDR3 has 15 residues. Looked up from germline, CDR1 is MDHEN and CDR2 is SYDVKM. V trimming: 6 bases; J trimming: 3 bases; junction bases outside the gene matches: 8.